This section outlines one T cell receptor (beta chain) sequence together with its context. After re-calling the 5' RACE reads, TCRdb lists one entry per CDR3 protein, DNA absent. This repertoire includes some 460,000 distinct CDR3 sequences. This sample was included in a study of T cells expressing NK-cell markers. This CDR3 has 15 residues. Germline values: CDR1 MGHDK, CDR2 SYGVNS. The rearrangement uses TRBV25-1 and TRBJ1-6; TCRdb designates TRBD1, a call that cannot be tested without DNA. Material: blood T cells: a sorted CD56 or NKG2C T cell subset, CD4+ or CD8+ T cells, or bulk PBMC T cells (not recorded which). The clonotype comes from a woman in her forties or fifties in good health. The CDR3 loop is CASSELDSDNSPLHF.